The 13 T cell receptor beta chains presented below share a single source sample, sequenced in a study of blood T cell repertoires in COVID-19. Libraries were prepared by immunoSEQ multiplex PCR; TCRdb keeps only in-frame clonotypes and omits some of them. The table shows more than 95,000 clones, with less than 90% occurring only once. The sample was peripheral blood. These receptors were obtained from a man aged 45-60 years with acute or convalescent COVID-19.

The V and J genes are TRBV28 and TRBJ1-6; TRBD1 agrees at 8 bases. Germline loops: CDR1 MDHEN, CDR2 SYDVKM. The CDR3 sequence is 15 residues long. The ends lost 6 bases at V and 0 bases at J; junction bases unmatched: 1. The chain's CDR3 is CASRQGVSYNSPLHF. In DNA form, the CDR3 reads TGTGCCAGCAGACAGGGGGTCTCCTATAATTCACCCCTCCACTTT. Variable domain in full (rest from reference TRBV28 and TRBJ1-6): DVKVTQSSRYLVKRTGEKVFLECVQDMDHENMFWYRQDPGLGLRLIYFSYDVKMKEKGDIPEGYSVSREKKERFSLILESASTNQTSMYLCASRQGVSYNSPLHFGNGTRLTVT.

This chain joins TRBV27 and TRBJ2-5; a possible D gene is TRBD2 (7 bases). The CDR3 has 12 amino acids. The V end lost 7 bases, the J end lost 9 bases, and 15 bases lay between the germline ends. CDR1 is MNHEY, CDR2 SMNVEV, per germline (reference sequence). The CDR3 protein is CASKSGGGAQYF. The DNA for the CDR3 is TGTGCCAGCAAGAGCGGAGGGGGGGCCCAGTACTTC.

By share, this clone ranks as medium-sized. The chain uses TRBV19 and TRBJ2-7; TRBD2 might be the D (6 bases). Trimming removed 1 base from V and 2 bases from J, with 18 bases in between. The CDR3 spans 17 residues. The V gene's germline CDR1 is LNHDA and CDR2 SQIVND (reference sequence). CDR3 sequence reads: CASSIVGVTRGPYEQYF. Here the CDR3 DNA reads TGTGCCAGTAGTATAGTAGGGGTGACTAGGGGCCCCTACGAGCAGTACTTC.

This clone appeared once. The chain has TRBV30 and TRBJ1-5, with D possibly being TRBD1 (6 bases). The V end was cut by 4 bases, the J end by 5 bases, with 12 bases between. The CDR3 runs 13 residues. Looked up from germline, CDR1 is GTSNPN and CDR2 is SVGIG (reference sequence). The CDR3 DNA reads as TGTGCCTGGAACACAGGGTGGGATCAGCCCCAGCATTTT. Translating gives CAWNTGWDQPQHF.

V gene TRBV6-5 combines with J gene TRBJ1-1; possible D gene TRBD1, 5 bases. CDR3 length: 14 amino acids. The germline gives CDR1 MNHEY, CDR2 SVGAGI. V was shortened by 0 bases and J by 11 bases, with 16 bases between the two germline ends. The CDR3 loop is CASSYSVGPQTAFF. The CDR3 nucleotides read TGTGCCAGCAGTTACTCGGTGGGGCCCCAGACGGCTTTCTTT.

The rearrangement uses TRBV2 and TRBJ2-2; unclear D gene. This CDR3 has 13 amino acids. The germline V gene encodes CDR1 SNHLY and CDR2 FYNNEI. With 3 bases removed from V and 4 bases from J, the gap between germline ends came to 6 bases. The CDR3 here is CASSDESTGELFF. CDR3 nucleotide sequence: TGTGCCAGCAGTGACGAGAGCACCGGGGAGCTGTTTTTT.

This chain connects TRBV5-5 to TRBJ1-3, with 9 bases identical to TRBD1. V was clipped by 0 bases and J by 0 bases; unmatched bases: 4. CDR1 SGHKS and CDR2 YYEKEE come from the germline V gene (reference sequence). The CDR3 is made up of 17 amino acids. The CDR3 DNA sequence: TGTGCCAGCAGCTTGGCCCCGGGACAGGGCTCTGGAAACACCATATATTTT. It codes for CASSLAPGQGSGNTIYF.

The rearrangement links TRBV28 to TRBJ2-3; 9 bases are shared with TRBD1. V lost 4 bases, J lost 3 bases, and 11 bases stayed unmatched. Germline V gives CDR1 MDHEN, CDR2 SYDVKM. The CDR3 runs to 17 residues. Written as DNA, the CDR3 is TGTGCCAGCAGTTCCATCGGTCGACAGGGGGGGACAGATACGCAGTATTTT. It is translated as CASSSIGRQGGTDTQYF.

This chain joins TRBV28 and TRBJ2-3, with 7 bases aligning to TRBD2. This CDR3 has 16 amino acids. Germline assignment: CDR1 MDHEN and CDR2 SYDVKM. Trimming removed 7 bases from V and 4 bases from J; junction bases left unmatched: 14. DNA for the CDR3: TGTGCCAGCACCCCTTCGCTAGCGGTACAAGCAGATACGCAGTATTTT. Its translation: CASTPSLAVQADTQYF. Combining the CDR3 with reference TRBV28 and TRBJ2-3 gives the whole variable domain DVKVTQSSRYLVKRTGEKVFLECVQDMDHENMFWYRQDPGLGLRLIYFSYDVKMKEKGDIPEGYSVSREKKERFSLILESASTNQTSMYLCASTPSLAVQADTQYFGPGTRLTVL.

This clone was found a few times. V is TRBV15 and J is TRBJ2-6; D is undetermined. Trimming left V 1 base short and J 2 bases short, with 6 bases between. Germline CDR1 and CDR2: LNHNV and YYDKDF (reference sequence). CDR3 length: 15 amino acids. The CDR3 DNA reads as TGTGCCACCAGCAGAGGACAAGCTGGGGCCAACGTCCTGACTTTC. It yields the protein CATSRGQAGANVLTF.

The V call is TRBV5-1, the J call TRBJ1-6; D unclear. Germline CDR1 SGHRS, CDR2 YFSETQ. The CDR3 length is 16 residues. Trimming shortened V by 4 bases and J by 0 bases, and 11 bases separated the two germline ends. The CDR3 region has the DNA TGCGCCAGCAGCACTCGGGAGAGCTCCTATAATTCACCCCTCCACTTT. It encodes CASSTRESSYNSPLHF.

Of note for this clone: The sample holds other DNA sequences that translate to the same CDR3. The genes are TRBV12-3 or TRBV12-4 and TRBJ2-5; unclear D gene. The CDR3 extends over 12 amino acids. V was clipped by 1 base and J by 5 bases, with 5 bases between them. The CDR3 DNA reads TGTGCCAGCAGTTTAGTCGGGGAGACCCAGTACTTC. Translated, it gives CASSLVGETQYF.

The V gene is TRBV18, the J gene TRBJ2-1; 11 bases agree with TRBD2. The germline gives CDR1 KGHSH, CDR2 LQKENI. V dropped 5 bases and J dropped 1; count of bases not matched to a gene: 4. The CDR3 consists of 16 residues. CDR3 sequence reads: CASSSGTSGSYNEQFF. In DNA, the CDR3 is TGTGCCAGCTCATCTGGGACTAGCGGTTCCTACAATGAGCAGTTCTTC. Drawing the rest from reference TRBV18 and TRBJ2-1, the complete variable domain is NAGVMQNPRHLVRRRGQEARLRCSPMKGHSHVYWYRQLPEEGLKFMVYLQKENIIDESGMPKERFSAEFPKEGPSILRIQQVVRGDSAAYFCASSSGTSGSYNEQFFGPGTRLTVL.